These 5 T cell receptor beta chains originate from one sample sequenced in a study of regulatory T cells in long-lasting Graves disease. Noted time point: persistent/refractory GD, antithyroid drugs over 5 years with positive TRAb. RNA from PBMCs was the source of the TCR library. Sequencing libraries for TCR beta were prepared with iRepertoire HTBI primers and Arm-PCR of CDR3 regions. MiXCR was run by TCRdb on the multiplex PCR reads, yielding one entry per CDR3 protein. This sample yields about 460,000 distinct CDR3 sequences, of which around a fifth are seen a single time; 13% belongs to the top ten. The specimen comprised peripheral blood mononuclear cells (PBMCs), sampled when the disease was refractory, from a patient treated with antithyroid drugs. The receptor set was obtained from a female donor with Graves disease.

This clonotype was seen more than once but under ten times. The rearrangement links TRBV3-1 to TRBJ2-5, with a possible D match to TRBD1 (5 bases). The CDR3 spans 15 residues. The V and J ends lost 3 bases and 4 bases respectively, with 15 bases between them. CDR1 is LGHDT, CDR2 YNNKEL, per germline (reference sequence). CDR3 DNA sequence: TGTGCCAGCAGCCAGGCAGGGTGGGGTGGAGAGACCCAGTACTTC. This codes for CASSQAGWGGETQYF.

V usage is TRBV5-1 and J usage is TRBJ2-1; 8 bases align to TRBD2. The CDR3 has 15 residues. The germline V gene has CDR1 SGHRS and CDR2 YFSETQ. Unmatched junction bases numbered 13, after V lost 6 bases and J lost 8 bases. CDR3 region: CASKLGGEKGYEQFF. Written as DNA, the CDR3 is TGCGCCAGCAAACTCGGGGGGGAAAAGGGCTATGAGCAGTTCTTC.

This clonotype was picked up many times. The V call is TRBV28, the J call TRBJ2-7, with 11 nucleotides matching TRBD1. V gave up 11 bases and J gave up 7 bases; unmatched junction bases: 16. CDR1 is MDHEN, CDR2 SYDVKM, per germline. CDR3 length: 15 residues. CDR3 amino acids: CAASSSGQGAGEQYF. CDR3 sequence (DNA): TGTGCCGCCAGCAGTAGCGGACAGGGGGCCGGGGAGCAGTACTTC.

The chain employs TRBV20-1 and TRBJ1-1, with 7 positions matching TRBD1. Trimming at V came to 3 bases and at J to 6 bases, leaving 4 bases not matched to a gene. This CDR3 is 12 amino acids long. The V gene's germline CDR1 is DFQATT and CDR2 SNEGSKA (reference sequence). CDR3 sequence reads: CSARTGTAEAFF. CDR3 coding DNA: TGCAGTGCTAGGACAGGGACCGCTGAAGCTTTCTTT.

This clonotype has at least ten counts. This chain links TRBV10-3 with TRBJ2-7; possibly TRBD1 or TRBD2 for D (5 bases each). CDR3 size: 15 residues. Trimming left V 0 bases short and J 1 base short, with 10 bases between. Germline CDR1 is ENHRY and CDR2 is SYGVKD. The CDR3 DNA sequence: TGTGCCATCAGTGAGTCCGGGACGGGATCCTACGAGCAGTACTTC. This encodes CAISESGTGSYEQYF.